Each of the 22 T cell receptor beta chains below was sequenced from the same sample in a study of T cell responses to AZD1222 COVID-19 vaccine. Clones were sequenced by immunoSEQ multiplex PCR, and TCRdb holds only the in-frame ones, with some missing. The sample carries about 100,000 clones, 92% recorded once. This sample comprised peripheral blood, obtained on day 0 of AZD1222 vaccination. The receptor set was obtained from an adult in good health.

The rearrangement uses TRBV30 and TRBJ2-3; 10 positions match TRBD2. Germline assignment: CDR1 GTSNPN and CDR2 SVGIG (reference sequence). V was clipped by 4 bases and J by 0 bases; unmatched bases: 10. CDR3 size: 17 residues. The chain's CDR3 is CAWNPLSGRGSTDTQYF. The CDR3, as DNA: TGTGCCTGGAACCCCCTAAGCGGGAGGGGCAGCACAGATACGCAGTATTTT.

The V gene is TRBV18, the J gene TRBJ1-1, with D tentatively TRBD1 (5 bases). The ends were cut back, 6 bases at V and 3 bases at J, with 17 bases in the middle. The length of the CDR3 is 15 residues. Germline V gene lookup returns CDR1 KGHSH and CDR2 LQKENI. The CDR3 coding sequence is TGTGCCAGCTCCCGCGAGGGACCTGGGGACACTGAAGCTTTCTTT. It codes for CASSREGPGDTEAFF.

This rearrangement joins TRBV5-1 to TRBJ2-3; 7 bases are shared with TRBD2. The J segment lost 5 bases and the V segment lost 5 bases, leaving 8 bases of the junction unmatched. CDR1 is SGHRS, CDR2 YFSETQ, per germline. This CDR3 has 14 amino acids. CDR3 in amino acids: CASRRRERIDTQYF. Here the CDR3 DNA reads TGCGCCAGCAGGAGGCGGGAGAGGATAGATACGCAGTATTTT.

V usage is TRBV14 and J usage is TRBJ1-1, with unresolved D. Germline V lookup: CDR1 SGHDN, CDR2 FVKESK. V lost 1 base to trimming and J lost 1 base, with 4 bases between them. CDR3 length: 13 amino acids. In DNA form, the CDR3 reads TGTGCCAGCAGCCAAGGACAGAACACTGAAGCTTTCTTT. This gives the protein CASSQGQNTEAFF.

The rearrangement joins TRBV7-9 to TRBJ1-1; weak D call: TRBD1 (5 bases). The CDR3 length is 15 residues. V was clipped by 5 bases and J by 1 base, with 14 bases between them. The germline gives CDR1 SEHNR, CDR2 FQNEAQ (reference sequence). The CDR3, as DNA: TGTGCCAGCAGCGCCGGCGATGACAGGAACACTGAAGCTTTCTTT. Translated, it gives CASSAGDDRNTEAFF. The entire variable domain, with the rest obtained from reference TRBV7-9 and TRBJ1-1, is as follows: DTGVSQNPRHKITKRGQNVTFRCDPISEHNRLYWYRQTLGQGPEFLTYFQNEAQLEKSRLLSDRFSAERPKGSFSTLEIQRTEQGDSAMYLCASSAGDDRNTEAFFGQGTRLTVV.

V usage is TRBV6-5 and J usage is TRBJ1-1; D call uncertain. With 2 bases removed from V and 7 bases from J, the gap between germline ends came to 17 bases. The germline V gene has CDR1 MNHEY and CDR2 SVGAGI. The CDR3 runs to 15 residues. CDR3 in amino acids: CASSYPIMDKIEAFF. The DNA for the CDR3 is TGTGCCAGCAGTTACCCCATCATGGATAAGATTGAAGCTTTCTTT.

This chain links TRBV5-1 with TRBJ2-1, with 11 positions matching TRBD2. The CDR3 is 15 amino acids. Unmatched junction bases numbered 9, after V lost 4 bases and J lost 9 bases. In germline, CDR1 is SGHRS, CDR2 YFSETQ. The CDR3 bases are TGCGCCAGCAGCCCCAGACTAGCGGGACCCGTTGAGCAGTTCTTC. Protein sequence: CASSPRLAGPVEQFF.

The CDR3 coding sequence is TGTGCCAGCAGCGTAGCGCCTAGCGGGAGCTCCTACAATGAGCAGTTCTTC. It encodes CASSVAPSGSSYNEQFF. The chain recombines TRBV9 with TRBJ2-1; 10 bases are shared with TRBD2. J gave up 0 bases and V 0 bases, and 3 bases lay outside the gene matches. This CDR3 contains 17 residues. Germline CDR1 is SGDLS and CDR2 is YYNGEE. Combining the CDR3 with reference TRBV9 and TRBJ2-1 gives the whole variable domain DSGVTQTPKHLITATGQRVTLRCSPRSGDLSVYWYQQSLDQGLQFLIQYYNGEERAKGNILERFSAQQFPDLHSELNLSSLELGDSALYFCASSVAPSGSSYNEQFFGPGTRLTVL.

V gene TRBV6-5 combines with J gene TRBJ2-1; a weak D match, TRBD2 (5 bases). The germline V and J ends were trimmed by 7 bases and 1 base, with 14 bases remaining between them. CDR3 length: 15 amino acids. Looked up from germline, CDR1 is MNHEY and CDR2 is SVGAGI. The CDR3 DNA reads TGTGCCAGCAATCCGGACCGGGGTTCCTACAATGAGCAGTTCTTC. Its protein is CASNPDRGSYNEQFF.

The chain recombines TRBV6-2 or TRBV6-3 with TRBJ2-2; 11 nucleotides agree with TRBD2. Germline-derived CDR1 and CDR2 are MNHEY and SVGEGT. The junction had 19 bases not matched to a gene; V was cut back by 6 bases and J by 4 bases. The CDR3 loop spans 20 amino acids. CDR3 region: CASSPRPLLAGDVGTGELFF. CDR3 in DNA: TGTGCCAGCAGCCCCCGCCCCTTACTAGCGGGAGACGTCGGCACCGGGGAGCTGTTTTTT.

The chain is built from TRBV6-5 and TRBJ2-2, with D unclear. V lost 2 bases, J lost 6 bases, and 13 bases lay in between. Germline V gene sequence: CDR1 MNHEY, CDR2 SVGAGI. CDR3 length: 15 amino acids. CDR3 DNA: TGTGCCAGCAGTTACCAGTCTTCTCGCCCCGGGGAGCTGTTTTTT. Translated: CASSYQSSRPGELFF.

The chain recombines TRBV4-1 with TRBJ2-2, with a weak D call TRBD1 (6 bases). From germline, CDR1 is MGHRA and CDR2 YSYEKL. The CDR3 has 16 residues. V gave up 0 bases and J gave up 0 bases, with 8 bases separating them. CDR3 residues: CASSQETGTNTGELFF. CDR3 bases: TGCGCCAGCAGCCAAGAGACAGGAACGAACACCGGGGAGCTGTTTTTT.

The rearrangement uses TRBV6-2 or TRBV6-3 and TRBJ1-4; unclear D gene. Germline loops: CDR1 MNHEY, CDR2 SVGEGT. V was pared by 6 bases and J by 3 bases, with 17 bases between. The CDR3 sequence is 16 residues long. CDR3 nucleotide sequence: TGTGCCAGCAGCCAAGATGGACGGAAGCCTAATGAAAAACTGTTTTTT. Its protein product is CASSQDGRKPNEKLFF.

CDR3 bases: TGCAGTGCTCGTGGACAGGGGGGCCACGAGCAGTACTTC. Residues: CSARGQGGHEQYF. The chain uses TRBV20-1 and TRBJ2-7; 10 nucleotides line up with TRBD1. The CDR3 is 13 amino acids. V shed 5 bases, J shed 5 bases, and the junction held 6 bases outside the gene matches. From germline, CDR1 is DFQATT and CDR2 SNEGSKA (reference sequence).

The chain carries TRBV7-2 and TRBJ1-3; D gene unclear. Trimming shortened V by 3 bases and J by 4 bases, and 10 bases separated the two germline ends. Germline V lookup: CDR1 SGHTA, CDR2 FQGNSA. The CDR3 has 14 residues. The CDR3 DNA reads as TGTGCCAGCAGCTTGTACTCAGGCGGAAACACCATATATTTT. Amino acids: CASSLYSGGNTIYF.

This chain uses TRBV14 with TRBJ2-7, with 8 bases matching TRBD1. Per germline, CDR1 SGHDN and CDR2 FVKESK. There are 13 residues in the CDR3. Trimming took 4 bases from V and 3 from J; bases not matched to a gene: 2. The CDR3 region is CASSRDRSYEQYF. The CDR3, as DNA: TGTGCCAGCAGCCGGGACAGGAGCTACGAGCAGTACTTC.

The CDR3 nucleotides read TGTGCCAGCAGTCCCGGACAGGGCGAGTATGGCTACACCTTC. The encoded protein is CASSPGQGEYGYTF. The J gene is TRBJ1-2, the V gene TRBV6-2 or TRBV6-3; 8 bases line up with TRBD1. Trimming took 5 bases from V and 5 from J; bases not matched to a gene: 7. Germline CDR1 and CDR2: MNHEY and SVGEGT. There are 14 residues in the CDR3.

V gene TRBV7-2 combines with J gene TRBJ2-1, with TRBD2 matching 11 bases. The CDR3 contains 15 residues. V trimming: 4 bases; J trimming: 2 bases; junction bases outside the gene matches: 1. Germline V CDR1 and CDR2: SGHTA, FQGNSA. The CDR3: CASSSSGGPYNEQFF. In DNA, the CDR3 is TGTGCCAGCAGCTCTAGCGGGGGGCCCTACAATGAGCAGTTCTTC. The complete variable domain, with remaining parts taken from reference TRBV7-2 and TRBJ2-1, reads GAGVSQSPSNKVTEKGKDVELRCDPISGHTALYWYRQSLGQGLEFLIYFQGNSAPDKSGLPSDRFSAERTGGSVSTLTIQRTQQEDSAVYLCASSSSGGPYNEQFFGPGTRLTVL.

The rearrangement links TRBV25-1 to TRBJ1-2; D perhaps matches TRBD1 (6 bases). Trimming removed 3 bases from V and 5 bases from J, with 13 bases in between. The CDR3 totals 14 residues. The germline CDR1 and CDR2 sequences are MGHDK and SYGVNS. The CDR3 DNA sequence: TGTGCCAGCAGTGATTGGGGGAGGGGGTATGGCTACACCTTC. Residues: CASSDWGRGYGYTF.

The chain joins TRBV27 to TRBJ2-1; 10 bases fit TRBD2. In germline, CDR1 is MNHEY, CDR2 SMNVEV (reference sequence). CDR3 length: 15 amino acids. Unmatched junction bases numbered 6, after V lost 6 bases and J lost 4 bases. The CDR3 DNA reads TGTGCCAGCAGGCCTTTAGCGGGAGGATACAATGAGCAGTTCTTC. It is translated as CASRPLAGGYNEQFF.

The rearrangement uses TRBV6-5 and TRBJ2-5; no reliable D call. V lost 0 bases and J 5 bases, leaving 13 bases between the germline ends. CDR3 length: 15 residues. The germline V gene encodes CDR1 MNHEY and CDR2 SVGAGI. In nucleotides, the CDR3 is TGTGCCAGCAGTTACTCGACCCTGGGCGGTGAGACCCAGTACTTC. It is translated as CASSYSTLGGETQYF.

This clone appeared a few times. The rearrangement links TRBV7-9 to TRBJ1-4; D may be TRBD1 (5 bases). Germline CDR1 and CDR2: SEHNR and FQNEAQ (reference sequence). The length of the CDR3 is 13 residues. V dropped 5 bases and J dropped 14 bases, with 18 bases sitting between them. The CDR3, as DNA: TGTGCCAGCAGCCTCCTTCCAGGACATCATCTGTTTTTT. It is translated as CASSLLPGHHLFF.